This passage covers 18 T cell receptor beta chains from one sample sequenced in a study of T cell changes during pregnancy in multiple sclerosis. The data were produced by immunoSEQ multiplex PCR, yet TCRdb's version contains in-frame clones alone and is incomplete. The sample records approximately 110,000 clones, about 90% being singletons. The sample consisted of peripheral blood, taken in the third trimester of pregnancy. These receptors were collected from a female donor with multiple sclerosis, enrolled in a pregnancy study.

The chain employs TRBV7-9 and TRBJ1-2; D perhaps matches TRBD1 (6 bases). The CDR3 sequence is 14 residues long. Trimming left V 3 bases short and J 2 bases short, with 10 bases between. The germline gives CDR1 SEHNR, CDR2 FQNEAQ (reference sequence). This CDR3 is CASSFPGANYGYTF. In DNA, the CDR3 is TGTGCCAGCAGCTTTCCAGGGGCGAACTATGGCTACACCTTC.

This chain connects TRBV9 to TRBJ2-3, with 7 bases matching TRBD2. J lost 4 bases, V lost 1 base, and 9 bases had no gene match. This CDR3 is built from 16 residues. Germline CDR1 is SGDLS and CDR2 is YYNGEE. CDR3 amino acids: CASSVLGLGGADTQYF. CDR3 DNA sequence: TGTGCCAGCAGCGTACTAGGACTAGGCGGGGCAGATACGCAGTATTTT.

The J gene is TRBJ2-1, the V gene TRBV5-6; 7 bases line up with TRBD2. The CDR3 spans 15 residues. In germline, CDR1 is SGHDT, CDR2 YYEEEE. J was trimmed by 2 bases and V by 3 bases; bases with no gene match: 5. Here the CDR3 reads CASSSQGLPYNEQFF. Written as DNA, the CDR3 is TGTGCCAGCAGCTCCCAGGGACTACCCTACAATGAGCAGTTCTTC.

The chain joins TRBV28 to TRBJ1-5; D might be TRBD1 (6 bases). V was trimmed by 2 bases and J by 7 bases, leaving 12 bases between them. The CDR3 runs to 14 residues. Germline CDR1 is MDHEN and CDR2 is SYDVKM. The CDR3 DNA follows: TGTGCCAGCAGTTTAGGTGAAGGGACACAGCCCCAGCATTTT. Translated: CASSLGEGTQPQHF.

In this sample, this clone turned up a few times. The CDR3 loop is CASSESKVQGLNSPLHF. In DNA, the CDR3 is TGTGCCAGCAGTGAAAGCAAGGTACAGGGGCTAAATTCACCCCTCCACTTT. The chain recombines TRBV6-1 with TRBJ1-6; 7 positions agree with TRBD1. V gave up 2 bases and J gave up 7 bases; unmatched junction bases: 11. This CDR3 is 17 amino acids long. The germline gives CDR1 MNHNS, CDR2 SASEGT.

V usage is TRBV30 and J usage is TRBJ1-3, with D possibly matching TRBD1 (5 bases). Germline CDR1 GTSNPN, CDR2 SVGIG (reference sequence). There are 13 residues in the CDR3. V shed 4 bases and J shed 3 bases, with 10 bases lying between them. CDR3: CAWNRQGGNTIYF. CDR3 bases: TGTGCCTGGAACAGGCAGGGTGGAAACACCATATATTTT.

The CDR3 region has the DNA TGTGCCAGCAGCCAAGCGGGAGTGGGGGGAAATGAGCAGTTCTTC. Translation: CASSQAGVGGNEQFF. The chain joins TRBV4-2 to TRBJ2-1, with a weak D call TRBD2 (6 bases). Germline V gene data show CDR1 as LGHNA and CDR2 as YNFKEQ. V lost 1 base and J 7 bases, leaving 14 bases between the germline ends. This CDR3 spans 15 amino acids.

The V call is TRBV28, the J call TRBJ2-7; D is perhaps TRBD1 (5 bases). This CDR3 contains 13 residues. V lost 4 bases and J 5 bases, leaving 12 bases between the germline ends. Germline CDR1 is MDHEN and CDR2 is SYDVKM. The CDR3, as DNA: TGTGCCAGCAGTTCCCCGTGGGGCCACGAGCAGTACTTC. It is translated as CASSSPWGHEQYF.

The DNA for the CDR3 is TGTGCCAGCAGTCCCTCCCTAGGACTGCTAGCTGAAGCTTTCTTT. Its protein is CASSPSLGLLAEAFF. The chain joins TRBV6-5 to TRBJ1-1; D unclear. The CDR3 has 15 residues. V lost 5 bases, J lost 6 bases, and 19 bases lay in between. In germline, CDR1 is MNHEY, CDR2 SVGAGI.

J is TRBJ1-4 and V is TRBV6-1; TRBD1 matches 9 bases. Germline CDR1 reads MNHNS; CDR2 reads SASEGT. This CDR3 is built from 14 residues. The J segment lost 4 bases and the V segment lost 6 bases, leaving 3 bases of the junction unmatched. The CDR3 spells CASRAGQGNEKLFF. CDR3 bases: TGTGCCAGCAGGGCGGGACAGGGTAATGAAAAACTGTTTTTT.

The V and J genes are TRBV19 and TRBJ2-7; TRBD1 agrees at 9 bases. This CDR3 comprises 14 residues. Germline V gene lookup returns CDR1 LNHDA and CDR2 SQIVND (reference sequence). After removal of 3 bases from V and 4 bases from J, the junction contained 4 bases not matched to a gene. The CDR3 DNA reads as TGTGCCAGTAGTATCACAGGGGGCGCGTACGAGCAGTACTTC. It specifies CASSITGGAYEQYF.

The J gene is TRBJ2-5, the V gene TRBV2; 9 positions match TRBD2. The CDR3 extends over 14 amino acids. J lost 8 bases, V lost 6 bases, and 10 bases had no gene match. The germline V gene has CDR1 SNHLY and CDR2 FYNNEI. CDR3 sequence (DNA): TGTGCCAGCAGCGGGACTAGCAAGGCCTTCACCCAGTACTTC. This codes for CASSGTSKAFTQYF.

The chain joins TRBV13 to TRBJ2-6; 8 nucleotides align to TRBD1. V shed 4 bases and J 2 bases; nucleotides not matched to a gene: 1. The CDR3 sequence is 15 residues long. Germline CDR1 PRHDT, CDR2 FYEKMQ (reference sequence). The CDR3, as DNA: TGTGCCAGCAGCTCAGGGGGCCCTGGGGCCAACGTCCTGACTTTC. It translates to CASSSGGPGANVLTF.

The genes are TRBV5-6 and TRBJ2-3; 9 bases line up with TRBD2. The CDR3 is made up of 16 amino acids. Germline CDR1 SGHDT, CDR2 YYEEEE. J lost 4 bases, V lost 3 bases, and 9 bases had no gene match. The CDR3 sequence is CASSSYSGGTADTQYF. In DNA, the CDR3 is TGTGCCAGCAGCTCCTATAGCGGGGGTACAGCAGATACGCAGTATTTT.

The genes are TRBV11-3 and TRBJ2-4; 8 positions match TRBD1. The CDR3 totals 16 residues. The V gene's germline CDR1 is SGHNT and CDR2 YENEEA. The trim removed 5 bases at V and 0 bases at J, leaving 6 bases unmatched. As DNA, the CDR3 is TGTGCCAGCAGCACCGGGACAGGTGCAGCCAAAAACATTCAGTACTTC. It translates to CASSTGTGAAKNIQYF. Variable domain in full (rest from reference TRBV11-3 and TRBJ2-4): EAGVVQSPRYKIIEKKQPVAFWCNPISGHNTLYWYLQNLGQGPELLIRYENEEAVDDSQLPKDRFSAERLKGVDSTLKIQPAELGDSAVYLCASSTGTGAAKNIQYFGAGTRLSVL.

The chain is built from TRBV2 and TRBJ2-3, with 8 bases lining up with TRBD1. Germline trimming cut 3 bases from V and 1 base from J; bases unmatched to any gene: 9. The CDR3 runs to 17 residues. CDR1 and CDR2 (germline): SNHLY, FYNNEI. CDR3 in DNA: TGTGCCAGCAGTGAGACGGGGATGACAGGGGGCACAGATACGCAGTATTTT. Protein: CASSETGMTGGTDTQYF.

V and J are TRBV29-1 and TRBJ1-2; the D is unclear. V dropped 3 bases and J dropped 8 bases, with 16 bases sitting between them. This CDR3 has 13 residues. Per the germline V gene, CDR1 is SQVTM and CDR2 is ANQGSEA. In DNA form, the CDR3 reads TGCAGCGTTGATAATTTGGGCAGATTAGGCTACACCTTC. It translates to CSVDNLGRLGYTF. The whole variable domain, remainder taken from reference TRBV29-1 and TRBJ1-2, is SAVISQKPSRDICQRGTSLTIQCQVDSQVTMMFWYRQQPGQSLTLIATANQGSEATYESGFVIDKFPISRPNLTFSTLTVSNMSPEDSSIYLCSVDNLGRLGYTFGSGTRLTVV.

V and J are TRBV19 and TRBJ1-1; no reliable D call. Trimming stripped 0 bases from V and 2 bases from J, with 7 bases between. The V gene's germline CDR1 is LNHDA and CDR2 SQIVND (reference sequence). The CDR3 runs 14 residues. CDR3 loop: CASSIEHYNTEAFF. The CDR3 bases are TGTGCCAGTAGTATAGAACACTACAACACTGAAGCTTTCTTT. Full variable domain (rest looked up from reference TRBV19 and TRBJ1-1): DGGITQSPKYLFRKEGQNVTLSCEQNLNHDAMYWYRQDPGQGLRLIYYSQIVNDFQKGDIAEGYSVSREKKESFPLTVTSAQKNPTAFYLCASSIEHYNTEAFFGQGTRLTVV.